Shown below are 4 T cell receptor beta chains from a single sample sequenced in a study of cytomegalovirus exposure and HLA in healthy donors. Primers included in the PCR were 60 Vbeta and 13 Jbeta primers. Repertoires were generated with immunoSEQ multiplex PCR, while TCRdb's copy carries only in-frame clones and drops some. The sample has approximately 58,000 clones. Sequencing input: PBMCs. The receptors originated from a man younger than 40 in good health and CMV-seropositive.

The rearrangement joins TRBV5-1 to TRBJ2-2; the match to TRBD1 covers 10 bases. Germline CDR1 SGHRS, CDR2 YFSETQ. The CDR3 covers 16 residues. The ends lost 0 bases at V and 6 bases at J; junction bases unmatched: 5. The CDR3, as DNA: TGCGCCAGCAGCTTGGCCGCGACAGGGGGCTCCGGGGAGCTGTTTTTT. Amino acid sequence: CASSLAATGGSGELFF.

V is TRBV10-3 and J is TRBJ1-2; D gene uncertain. The CDR3 length is 13 residues. Trimming pared 7 bases from V and 4 bases from J, leaving 13 bases between. Germline assignment: CDR1 ENHRY and CDR2 SYGVKD. CDR3 protein: CAITPGLAYGYTF. In DNA form, the CDR3 reads TGTGCCATCACCCCTGGGCTAGCCTATGGCTACACCTTC.

The chain recombines TRBV5-1 with TRBJ1-2; D gene uncertain. This CDR3 is 12 amino acids long. Trimming shortened V by 4 bases and J by 3 bases, and 7 bases separated the two germline ends. Germline V gene data show CDR1 as SGHRS and CDR2 as YFSETQ. This CDR3 is CASSREDYGYTF. The CDR3 DNA sequence: TGCGCCAGCAGCCGAGAGGACTATGGCTACACCTTC.

This chain uses TRBV5-1 with TRBJ1-2; 10 nucleotides line up with TRBD1. V dropped 4 bases and J dropped 4; count of bases not matched to a gene: 10. Germline CDR1 is SGHRS and CDR2 is YFSETQ. This CDR3 comprises 16 residues. The CDR3 nucleotides are TGCGCCAGCAGCCTACCTAGGACAGGGGGACGCTATGGCTACACCTTC. Translation: CASSLPRTGGRYGYTF.